This entry features one TCR beta chain sequence. The data are from a study of blood T cell repertoires in COVID-19. Study background: The analysed material was cDNA or gDNA that came from T cells, B-cell-depleted T cells, or PBMCs.

Germline CDR1 is LNHDA and CDR2 is SQIVND (reference sequence). V was pared by 5 bases and J by 3 bases, with 10 bases of the junction left unmatched. CDR3 length: 16 amino acids. Sequenced by immunoSEQ multiplex PCR; TCRdb stores in-frame clones only, minus some. This repertoire shows under 350,000 clones, roughly 86% found once; its top ten account for less than 3%. The chain joins TRBV19 to TRBJ2-7; 10 bases align to TRBD1. This clonotype was sampled from a woman aged 18-30 years who had recovered from COVID-19. The sample consisted of PBMCs or T cells enriched from blood (not recorded which). The DNA of the CDR3 is TGTGCCAGTAGTCCGGGACAGGGGATTCGTTACTACGAGCAGTACTTC. Protein sequence: CASSPGQGIRYYEQYF.